This TCR beta chain was profiled in a study of early T cells in non-severe SARS-CoV-2 infection. This clonotype was counted at least ten times. TCRdb redid the calling of the 5' RACE reads with MiXCR, one entry per CDR3 protein. The sample has tens of thousands of distinct CDR3 sequences, about an eighth seen once; the top ten hold 3%. V lost 6 bases and J lost 3; bases outside the gene matches: 14. CDR1 is MNHEY and CDR2 is SVGEGT in the germline V gene. The CDR3 loop spans 18 amino acids. The chain uses TRBV6-2 or TRBV6-3 and TRBJ2-7; 13 positions agree with TRBD2. The sample comprised whole blood. This sequence originates from an adult who was a healthcare worker with PCR-confirmed SARS-CoV-2 infection or an uninfected control (not recorded which). The CDR3 coding sequence is TGTGCCAGCAGGGCCTTACCGGGACTAGCGGGATCGAACTACGAGCAGTACTTC. This codes for CASRALPGLAGSNYEQYF.